The sample holds a few counts of the clone carrying this T cell receptor beta chain. One entry per CDR3 protein, called by TCRdb with MiXCR from the 5' RACE reads. Here the sample spans 210,000 or so distinct CDR3 sequences, around 15% being singletons. These data originate in a study of identical twins. The V and J ends lost 5 bases and 7 bases respectively, with 15 bases between them. This CDR3 region has 13 residues. These same data were also listed under a study on T cells expressing NK-cell markers.

The genes are TRBV12-3 or TRBV12-4 and TRBJ2-7; D might be TRBD2 (5 bases). Sequencing was done on a sample of CD8+ T cells sorted from blood. The sequence was collected from a woman in her late teens or twenties in good health. The CDR3, as DNA: TGTGCCAGCAGTACCATTCTTACTAGGGAGCAGTACTTC. This gives the protein CASSTILTREQYF.